What follows are 26 T cell receptor beta chains derived from one specimen sequenced in a study of blood T cell repertoires in COVID-19. Only in-frame clones appear in the TCRdb table, and some are missing; sequencing was by immunoSEQ multiplex PCR. The sample holds fewer than 250,000 clones, almost 85% seen once. Sequencing was carried out using peripheral blood. The receptors originated from a woman in her 50s with active or convalescent COVID-19.

This clone occurred many times. V gene TRBV9 combines with J gene TRBJ1-1; 9 positions agree with TRBD1. Per the germline V gene, CDR1 is SGDLS and CDR2 is YYNGEE. V dropped 7 bases and J dropped 5; count of bases not matched to a gene: 6. The CDR3 length is 13 residues. CDR3 DNA: TGTGCCAGCGGCACAGGGGGCTATACTGAAGCTTTCTTT. Translation: CASGTGGYTEAFF.

The DNA for the CDR3 is TGCGCCAGCAGCTTGGCTCCAGGACAGTCCTACGAGCAGTACTTC. Translating gives CASSLAPGQSYEQYF. This chain connects TRBV5-1 to TRBJ2-7; D possibly corresponds to TRBD1 (6 bases). Per the germline V gene, CDR1 is SGHRS and CDR2 is YFSETQ. Trimming stripped 0 bases from V and 1 base from J, with 11 bases between. There are 15 residues in the CDR3.

The chain has TRBV18 and TRBJ2-5; the match to TRBD1 covers 11 bases. The CDR3 contains 15 residues. V gave up 3 bases and J gave up 3 bases; unmatched junction bases: 3. The germline V gene encodes CDR1 KGHSH and CDR2 LQKENI. The CDR3 region has the DNA TGTGCCAGCTCACCGGGGACAGGGGGAGAAGAGACCCAGTACTTC. Amino acid sequence: CASSPGTGGEETQYF.

The genes are TRBV7-9 and TRBJ2-3; the match to TRBD2 covers 8 bases. The CDR3 consists of 18 residues. With V trimmed by 5 bases and J by 4 bases, 17 bases remained unmatched. Germline V gene sequence: CDR1 SEHNR, CDR2 FQNEAQ (reference sequence). CDR3: CASSLGVPAGRAADTQYF. The CDR3 DNA follows: TGTGCCAGCAGCCTTGGGGTCCCAGCCGGGAGGGCCGCAGATACGCAGTATTTT.

This clone was counted a few times. The CDR3 loop reads CASSPDRAQPQHF. In nucleotides, the CDR3 is TGTGCCAGCAGCCCCGACAGGGCCCAGCCCCAGCATTTT. The rearrangement links TRBV5-6 to TRBJ1-5; 7 nucleotides line up with TRBD1. This CDR3 has 13 residues. Germline V gene lookup returns CDR1 SGHDT and CDR2 YYEEEE. The V gene end was trimmed by 4 bases and the J gene end by 7 bases; junction bases not matched to a gene: 5.

CDR3 nucleotides: TGTGCCAGCAGCGGGACAGGGGGCGTTGAAGCTTTCTTT. This encodes CASSGTGGVEAFF. V usage is TRBV9 and J usage is TRBJ1-1, with 11 bases matching TRBD1. The J segment lost 7 bases and the V segment lost 3 bases, leaving 2 bases of the junction unmatched. In germline, CDR1 is SGDLS, CDR2 YYNGEE. The CDR3 spans 13 residues.

The rearrangement links TRBV11-2 to TRBJ2-3; 8 nucleotides agree with TRBD1. CDR3 length: 17 amino acids. V dropped 3 bases and J dropped 0; count of bases not matched to a gene: 8. Germline V gives CDR1 SGHAT, CDR2 FQNNGV. CDR3: CASSFVWTGHSTDTQYF. The CDR3 DNA sequence: TGTGCCAGCAGCTTTGTTTGGACAGGGCACAGCACAGATACGCAGTATTTT.

In nucleotides, the CDR3 is TGTGCCAGTAACCCCGGGAGGAAGAACACCGGGGAGCTGTTTTTT. Amino acids: CASNPGRKNTGELFF. V gene TRBV19 combines with J gene TRBJ2-2, with 7 bases identical to TRBD2. Germline CDR1 is LNHDA and CDR2 is SQIVND (reference sequence). Trimming at V came to 7 bases and at J to 1 base, leaving 6 bases not matched to a gene. The CDR3 spans 15 residues.

The sample holds one count of this clone. The chain recombines TRBV28 with TRBJ1-1; 8 bases line up with TRBD1. The J segment lost 5 bases and the V segment lost 5 bases, leaving 10 bases of the junction unmatched. The CDR3 runs to 15 residues. Germline V gene sequence: CDR1 MDHEN, CDR2 SYDVKM. The CDR3 bases are TGTGCCAGCAGTACCACTCAATACAGGGGGACTGAAGCTTTCTTT. This encodes CASSTTQYRGTEAFF. Looking up the rest from reference TRBV28 and TRBJ1-1 gives the full variable domain: DVKVTQSSRYLVKRTGEKVFLECVQDMDHENMFWYRQDPGLGLRLIYFSYDVKMKEKGDIPEGYSVSREKKERFSLILESASTNQTSMYLCASSTTQYRGTEAFFGQGTRLTVV.

DNA of the CDR3: TGTGCCAGCAGGGCAGGGGCGGGTGGCACAGAGACCCAGTACTTC. This codes for CASRAGAGGTETQYF. V is TRBV2 and J is TRBJ2-5; perhaps TRBD1 as D (6 bases). Trimming left V 6 bases short and J 4 bases short, with 18 bases between. The CDR3 covers 15 residues. Germline CDR1 and CDR2: SNHLY and FYNNEI.

This clone was seen once. The rearrangement uses TRBV5-1 and TRBJ1-2; TRBD1 aligns across 8 bases. This CDR3 comprises 16 residues. With V trimmed by 4 bases and J by 7 bases, 15 bases remained unmatched. CDR1 and CDR2 (germline): SGHRS, YFSETQ. The DNA of the CDR3 is TGCGCCAGCAGCAAGATTCAGGGGGCGGAAGTCTCTGGCTACACCTTC. Protein: CASSKIQGAEVSGYTF.

The chain employs TRBV7-3 and TRBJ2-1, with TRBD2 matching over 11 bases. V lost 5 bases to trimming and J lost 9 bases; unmatched junction nucleotides: 9. Germline values: CDR1 SGHTA, CDR2 FQGTGA. This CDR3 spans 15 amino acids. CDR3 sequence: CASSHLAGGLSEQFF. The CDR3 coding sequence is TGTGCCAGCAGCCATTTAGCGGGAGGGTTGAGTGAGCAGTTCTTC.

The chain carries TRBV5-1 and TRBJ2-7, with 7 bases matching TRBD1. The CDR3 contains 13 residues. Trimming at V came to 4 bases and at J to 3 bases, leaving 4 bases not matched to a gene. The germline gives CDR1 SGHRS, CDR2 YFSETQ. CDR3 amino acids: CASSHRDSYEQYF. CDR3 coding DNA: TGCGCCAGCAGCCACAGGGACAGCTACGAGCAGTACTTC.

The chain links TRBV28 to TRBJ2-7; D perhaps matches TRBD1 (6 bases). V was shortened by 4 bases and J by 4 bases, with 20 bases between the two germline ends. This CDR3 spans 16 amino acids. Per the germline V gene, CDR1 is MDHEN and CDR2 is SYDVKM. The CDR3: CASSSPDPGQLYEQYF. CDR3 nucleotide sequence: TGTGCCAGCAGTTCCCCAGATCCAGGACAGCTTTACGAGCAGTACTTC.

This chain connects TRBV28 to TRBJ2-4; tentatively, D is TRBD1 (6 bases). Germline V gene data show CDR1 as MDHEN and CDR2 as SYDVKM. The CDR3 has 14 amino acids. The V end was cut by 8 bases, the J end by 1 base, with 12 bases between. The CDR3 region is CASQGYGAKNIQYF. CDR3 DNA: TGTGCCAGCCAGGGGTACGGGGCCAAAAACATTCAGTACTTC.

The chain couples TRBV11-2 to TRBJ2-2, with D possibly matching TRBD1 (6 bases). The V gene's germline CDR1 is SGHAT and CDR2 FQNNGV. This CDR3 spans 17 amino acids. Trimming removed 2 bases from V and 2 bases from J, with 15 bases in between. CDR3 bases: TGTGCCAGCAGCTTACGAGGAATGGGGGCAAACACCGGGGAGCTGTTTTTT. It encodes CASSLRGMGANTGELFF.

This chain links TRBV2 with TRBJ1-5; no definite D call. V gave up 7 bases and J gave up 0 bases, with 7 bases separating them. CDR3 length: 13 residues. CDR1 is SNHLY, CDR2 FYNNEI, per germline. The CDR3 region is CASTGDSNQPQHF. The CDR3 coding sequence is TGTGCCAGCACCGGGGATAGCAATCAGCCCCAGCATTTT. The variable domain in full, completed from reference TRBV2 and TRBJ1-5, reads EPEVTQTPSHQVTQMGQEVILRCVPISNHLYFYWYRQILGQKVEFLVSFYNNEISEKSEIFDDQFSVERPDGSNFTLKIRSTKLEDSAMYFCASTGDSNQPQHFGDGTRLSIL.

This clone was detected only a few times. The chain is built from TRBV2 and TRBJ1-5; D gene unclear. The CDR3 is made up of 14 amino acids. The germline V gene encodes CDR1 SNHLY and CDR2 FYNNEI. Trimming shortened V by 0 bases and J by 9 bases, and 12 bases separated the two germline ends. The CDR3 DNA is TGTGCCAGCAGTGAAGCCAATTACGGCGGGCCCCAGCATTTT. Residues: CASSEANYGGPQHF.

J is TRBJ2-7 and V is TRBV7-7; 8 positions match TRBD1. The CDR3 is 16 amino acids. Germline trimming cut 5 bases from V and 3 bases from J; bases unmatched to any gene: 12. Germline CDR1 SSHAT, CDR2 FNYEAQ (reference sequence). The CDR3: CASSQSTGATHYEQYF. The CDR3 bases are TGTGCCAGCAGCCAGTCGACAGGGGCGACCCACTACGAGCAGTACTTC.

The chain is built from TRBV2 and TRBJ2-5; 7 nucleotides match TRBD1. CDR1 and CDR2 (germline): SNHLY, FYNNEI. J was trimmed by 5 bases and V by 5 bases; bases with no gene match: 8. The CDR3 has 14 amino acids. The CDR3 region is CASSTPQGRETQYF. The DNA for the CDR3 is TGTGCCAGCAGTACCCCACAGGGGCGGGAGACCCAGTACTTC.

This CDR3 is CASSQDRVNTEAFF. The DNA of the CDR3 is TGTGCCAGCAGCCAAGACAGGGTGAACACTGAAGCTTTCTTT. The rearrangement joins TRBV4-2 to TRBJ1-1; tentative D call: TRBD1 (5 bases). Germline-derived CDR1 and CDR2 are LGHNA and YNFKEQ. The ends were cut back, 0 bases at V and 0 bases at J, with 5 bases in the middle. This CDR3 comprises 14 residues.

The chain employs TRBV6-2 or TRBV6-3 and TRBJ1-6, with a possible D match to TRBD1 (5 bases). CDR1 is MNHEY, CDR2 SVGEGT, per germline. The CDR3 is 17 residues long. V lost 2 bases to trimming and J lost 3 bases, with 14 bases between them. The CDR3 nucleotides read TGTGCCAGCAGTTACAATAAAGACAGCCGCTATAATTCACCCCTCCACTTT. This codes for CASSYNKDSRYNSPLHF.

V usage is TRBV18 and J usage is TRBJ1-4; D might be TRBD1 (5 bases). Between the trimmed V and J ends, which lost 3 bases and 7 bases, there was a span of 15 bases. This CDR3 contains 15 residues. In germline, CDR1 is KGHSH, CDR2 LQKENI. The CDR3 sequence is CASSPFVTQGEKLFF. The CDR3 DNA reads TGTGCCAGCTCACCCTTCGTTACGCAGGGTGAAAAACTGTTTTTT. Full variable domain (outside the CDR3, taken from reference TRBV18 and TRBJ1-4): NAGVMQNPRHLVRRRGQEARLRCSPMKGHSHVYWYRQLPEEGLKFMVYLQKENIIDESGMPKERFSAEFPKEGPSILRIQQVVRGDSAAYFCASSPFVTQGEKLFFGSGTQLSVL.

The chain combines TRBV28 with TRBJ2-3; 7 positions agree with TRBD2. The CDR3 has 15 amino acids. V lost 3 bases, J lost 6 bases, and 9 bases stayed unmatched. Germline loops: CDR1 MDHEN, CDR2 SYDVKM. CDR3 in DNA: TGTGCCAGCAGTTTCTCCGCCGGGACTATGGATACGCAGTATTTT. Protein product: CASSFSAGTMDTQYF.

The CDR3 bases are TGTGCCAGCAGCATCGGGACTAGCGGGGGGTCACAAGAGACCCAGTACTTC. Amino acids: CASSIGTSGGSQETQYF. The rearrangement links TRBV3-1 (or the pseudogene TRBV3-2) to TRBJ2-5; 15 bases fit TRBD2. Per germline, CDR1 LGHDT and CDR2 YNNKEL (reference sequence). The CDR3 sequence is 17 residues long. J lost 2 bases, V lost 5 bases, and 6 bases had no gene match.

This clone has only a few counts. The same CDR3 is also encoded by other DNA sequences in this sample. The V call is TRBV5-1, the J call TRBJ1-2; 7 bases fit TRBD1. The ends lost 0 bases at V and 3 bases at J; junction bases unmatched: 2. The CDR3 is made up of 14 amino acids. Germline loops: CDR1 SGHRS, CDR2 YFSETQ. The CDR3 DNA reads as TGCGCCAGCAGCTTGGGACAGGGTTACTATGGCTACACCTTC. It specifies CASSLGQGYYGYTF.